The present entry profiles one TCR beta chain with its context. It has no known antigen specificity. No much larger clone is present one base from it, and per-base qualities are unavailable. One collaborating source in Seattle enrolled patients while the patients were actively infected and followed the patients over time throughout the course of disease. Whole blood was collected in K2EDTA tubes by collaborating institutions according to the institutions' own protocols. For TCRbeta analysis, collaborator samples were shipped as frozen whole blood, as isolated PBMCs, or as DNA extracted from either sample type. The immunoSEQ Assay, a bias-controlled multiplex PCR, was used to amplify TCRbeta CDR3 regions from genomic DNA. From the authors' description of their analysis: The number of nucleated cells in each sample was estimated from the amplification of reference gene primers within the assay. Sequence reads were collapsed and filtered to measure the absolute abundance of every unique TCRbeta CDR3 rearrangement. Productive Simpson clonality was computed per sample as the square root of Simpson's diversity index over productive rearrangements. The immuneACCESS repertoire file appears here via TCRdb, limited to in-frame rearrangements. These files lack a portion of the clones; in checked studies, under half of the deficit traces to unresolved V genes, and the cause of the others is not known. V, J and clone size were drawn from that table, and D and trimming were deduced from the DNA. The sample contains 200,000 to 250,000 clones, about 85% of them found a single time. The ten largest clones add up to approximately 10% of the sample.

These data come from a study of blood T cell repertoires in COVID-19 (dated by TCRdb to the early 2020s). Study-level background: Samples covering the acute and convalescent phases of COVID-19 were provided by collaborators in the United States, Italy and Spain. The sample metadata nearly always contained a de-identified subject ID, COVID-19 status, age in years and sex. A freely available public database, intended as a resource for researchers studying the immune response to SARS-CoV-2, is where the repertoires were released. Samples were obtained from the ongoing ImmuneRACE study (first 160 participants) and from approximately 1,200 subjects provided by 6 global collaborators. The material from the prospective study consisted of cDNA or gDNA derived from T cells, B-cell-depleted T cells, or PBMCs. Subjects who had been exposed to COVID-19, were actively infected with it, or had recovered from it provided the deeply sampled blood TCRbeta repertoires that made up the dataset. Where available, HLA class I and class II types were obtained from metadata supplied by the sample provider rather than from assay-based typing. Broader findings and caveats from the paper: Clinical and demographic metadata were provided uncurated, with the amount varying by source and participant.

Measured from the cysteine to the phenylalanine, the CDR3 is 10 residues long. Just the 30-base CDR3 DNA is kept, in frame starting at base 1. The germline V gene (reference sequence) yields DFQATT for CDR1 and SNEGSKA for CDR2. The sequence derives from a woman aged 45-59 years with COVID-19, enrolled during active disease. Sequenced sample: peripheral blood. Recombination connected TRBV20-1 to TRBJ2-5; D gene: possibly TRBD1, on 5 matching bases. CDR3 region: CSTGQETQYF. The DNA sequence reads TGCAGCACAGGTCAAGAGACCCAGTACTTC.